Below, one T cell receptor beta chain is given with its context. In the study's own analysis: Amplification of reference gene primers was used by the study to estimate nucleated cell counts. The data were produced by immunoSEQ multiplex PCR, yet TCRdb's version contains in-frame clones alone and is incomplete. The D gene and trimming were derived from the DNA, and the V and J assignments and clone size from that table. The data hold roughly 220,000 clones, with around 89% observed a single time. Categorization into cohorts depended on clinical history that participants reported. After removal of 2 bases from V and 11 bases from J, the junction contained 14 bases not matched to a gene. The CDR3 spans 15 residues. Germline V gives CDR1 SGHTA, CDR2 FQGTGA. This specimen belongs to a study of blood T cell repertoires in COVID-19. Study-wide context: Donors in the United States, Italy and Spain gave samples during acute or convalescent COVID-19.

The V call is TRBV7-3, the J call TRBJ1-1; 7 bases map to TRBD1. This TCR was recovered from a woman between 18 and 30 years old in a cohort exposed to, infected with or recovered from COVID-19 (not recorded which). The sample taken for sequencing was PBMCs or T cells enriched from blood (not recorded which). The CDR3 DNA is TGTGCCAGCAGCTTAGTCCCCGGAGGGGGCGGCGACGCTTTCTTT. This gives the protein CASSLVPGGGGDAFF.